This T cell receptor beta chain was captured by sequencing in a study of blood T cell repertoires in COVID-19. In the study overall: Both acute and convalescent COVID-19 samples were obtained from the United States, Italy and Spain. PBMCs, B-cell-depleted T cells, or T cells were the source of the cDNA or gDNA that made up the material.

Germline assignment: CDR1 MNHEY and CDR2 SMNVEV (reference sequence). V was pared by 8 bases and J by 3 bases, with 5 bases of the junction left unmatched. The CDR3 consists of 15 residues. Sequencing was performed with immunoSEQ multiplex PCR; in TCRdb, only in-frame clones are kept and a portion is missing. The repertoire holds around 25,000 clones, with just over 85% as singletons. The source of this sequence is a woman aged 50 to 60 with active COVID-19. The chain joins TRBV27 to TRBJ1-4; 11 bases are a match to TRBD1. The sample was peripheral blood. The CDR3 here is CASGDRGLSNEKLFF. CDR3 nucleotides: TGTGCCAGCGGGGACAGGGGGTTGTCTAATGAAAAACTGTTTTTT.